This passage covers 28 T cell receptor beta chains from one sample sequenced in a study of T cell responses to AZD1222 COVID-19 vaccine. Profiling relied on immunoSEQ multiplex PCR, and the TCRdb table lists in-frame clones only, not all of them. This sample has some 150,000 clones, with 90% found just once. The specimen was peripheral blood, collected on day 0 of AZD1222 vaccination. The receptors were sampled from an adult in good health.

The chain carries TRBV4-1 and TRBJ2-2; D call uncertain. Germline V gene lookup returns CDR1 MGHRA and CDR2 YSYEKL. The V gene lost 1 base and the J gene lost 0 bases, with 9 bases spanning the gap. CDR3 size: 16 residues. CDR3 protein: CASSQGLRANTGELFF. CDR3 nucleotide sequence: TGCGCCAGCAGCCAAGGTCTACGCGCGAACACCGGGGAGCTGTTTTTT.

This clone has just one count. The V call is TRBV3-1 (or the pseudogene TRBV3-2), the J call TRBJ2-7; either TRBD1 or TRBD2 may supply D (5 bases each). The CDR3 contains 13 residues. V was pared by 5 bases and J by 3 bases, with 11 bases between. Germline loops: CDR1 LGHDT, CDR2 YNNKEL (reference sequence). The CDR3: CASSSGRRYEQYF. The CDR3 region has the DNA TGTGCCAGCAGCTCGGGGCGACGCTACGAGCAGTACTTC.

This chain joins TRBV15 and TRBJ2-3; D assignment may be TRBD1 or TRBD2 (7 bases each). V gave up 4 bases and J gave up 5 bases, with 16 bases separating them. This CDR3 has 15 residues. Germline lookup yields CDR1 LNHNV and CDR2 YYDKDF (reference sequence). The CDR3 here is CATSKGRGQGDTQYF. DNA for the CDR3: TGTGCCACCAGCAAGGGGAGGGGGCAAGGAGATACGCAGTATTTT.

CDR3 sequence reads: CAIRQGENTDTQYF. The CDR3 DNA sequence: TGTGCCATCAGACAGGGGGAGAACACAGATACGCAGTATTTT. The V call is TRBV10-3, the J call TRBJ2-3; 8 bases map to TRBD1. The germline CDR1 and CDR2 sequences are ENHRY and SYGVKD. V shed 6 bases and J 2 bases; nucleotides not matched to a gene: 4. The CDR3 contains 14 residues.

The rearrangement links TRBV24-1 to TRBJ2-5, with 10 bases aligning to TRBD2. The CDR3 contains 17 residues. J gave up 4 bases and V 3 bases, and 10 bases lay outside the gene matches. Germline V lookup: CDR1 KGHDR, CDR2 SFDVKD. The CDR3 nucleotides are TGTGCCACCAGTGATGGGCTTCCAGCGGGAGGGTTAGAGACCCAGTACTTC. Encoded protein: CATSDGLPAGGLETQYF.

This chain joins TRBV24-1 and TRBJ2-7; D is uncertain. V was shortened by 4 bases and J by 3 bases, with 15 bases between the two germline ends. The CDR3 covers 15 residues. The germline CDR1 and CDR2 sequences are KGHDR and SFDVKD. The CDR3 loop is CATSDPSLGHYEQYF. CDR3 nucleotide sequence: TGTGCCACCAGTGACCCCAGTCTGGGCCACTACGAGCAGTACTTC.

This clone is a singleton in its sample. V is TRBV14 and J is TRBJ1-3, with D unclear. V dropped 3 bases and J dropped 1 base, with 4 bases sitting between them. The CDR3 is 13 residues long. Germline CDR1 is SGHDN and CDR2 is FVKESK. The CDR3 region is CASSQSSGNTIYF. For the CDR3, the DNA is TGTGCCAGCAGCCAGTCTTCTGGAAACACCATATATTTT.

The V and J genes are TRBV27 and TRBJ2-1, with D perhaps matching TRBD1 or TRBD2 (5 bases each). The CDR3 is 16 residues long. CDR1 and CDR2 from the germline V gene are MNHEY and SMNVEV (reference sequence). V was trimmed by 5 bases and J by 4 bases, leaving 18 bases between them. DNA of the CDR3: TGTGCCAGCAGTAATCATACCGGGACCGTATACAATGAGCAGTTCTTC. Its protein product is CASSNHTGTVYNEQFF.

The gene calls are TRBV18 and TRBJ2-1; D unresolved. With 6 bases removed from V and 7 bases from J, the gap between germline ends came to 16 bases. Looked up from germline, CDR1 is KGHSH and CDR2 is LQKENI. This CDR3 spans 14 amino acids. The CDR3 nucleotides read TGTGCCAGCTCCCTCGAGGTAGCCGGGAATGAGCAGTTCTTC. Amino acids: CASSLEVAGNEQFF.

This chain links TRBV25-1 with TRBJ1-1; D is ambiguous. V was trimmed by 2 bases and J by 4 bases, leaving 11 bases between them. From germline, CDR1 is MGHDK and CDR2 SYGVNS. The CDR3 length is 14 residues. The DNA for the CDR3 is TGTGCCAGCAGTGAAGGCTTCTGGGGCACTGAAGCTTTCTTT. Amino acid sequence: CASSEGFWGTEAFF.

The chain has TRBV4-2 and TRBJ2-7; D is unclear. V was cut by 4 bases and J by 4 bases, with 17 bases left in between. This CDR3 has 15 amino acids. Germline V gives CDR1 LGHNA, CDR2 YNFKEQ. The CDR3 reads CASSPYPIFTYEQYF. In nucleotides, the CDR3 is TGTGCCAGCAGCCCCTACCCCATATTTACGTACGAGCAGTACTTC.

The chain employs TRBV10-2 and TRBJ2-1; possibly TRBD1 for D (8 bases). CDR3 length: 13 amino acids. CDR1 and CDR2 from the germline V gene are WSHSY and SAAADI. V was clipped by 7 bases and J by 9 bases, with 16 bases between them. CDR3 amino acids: CASTGQGGGEQFF. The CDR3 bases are TGCGCCAGCACAGGACAGGGAGGGGGTGAGCAGTTCTTC.

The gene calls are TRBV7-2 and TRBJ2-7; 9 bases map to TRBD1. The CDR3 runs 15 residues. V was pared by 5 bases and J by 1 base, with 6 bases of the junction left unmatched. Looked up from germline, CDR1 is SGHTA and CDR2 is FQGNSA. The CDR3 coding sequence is TGTGCCAGCAGCCTAGGGACAGGGTATTCCTACGAGCAGTACTTC. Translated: CASSLGTGYSYEQYF. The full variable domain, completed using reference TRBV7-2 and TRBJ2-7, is GAGVSQSPSNKVTEKGKDVELRCDPISGHTALYWYRQSLGQGLEFLIYFQGNSAPDKSGLPSDRFSAERTGGSVSTLTIQRTQQEDSAVYLCASSLGTGYSYEQYFGPGTRLTVT.

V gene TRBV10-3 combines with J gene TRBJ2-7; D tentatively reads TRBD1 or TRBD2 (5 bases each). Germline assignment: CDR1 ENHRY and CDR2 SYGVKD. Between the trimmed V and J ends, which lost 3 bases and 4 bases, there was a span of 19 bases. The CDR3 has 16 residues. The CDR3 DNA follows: TGTGCCATCAGTGAAGGGACGATAAAGAGCTATTACGAGCAGTACTTC. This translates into CAISEGTIKSYYEQYF.

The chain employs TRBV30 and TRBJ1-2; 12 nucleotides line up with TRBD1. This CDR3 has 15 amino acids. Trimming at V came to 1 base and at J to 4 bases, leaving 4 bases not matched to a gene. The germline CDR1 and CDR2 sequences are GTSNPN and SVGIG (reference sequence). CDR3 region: CAWSAGTGGAYGYTF. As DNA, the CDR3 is TGTGCCTGGAGTGCCGGGACAGGGGGCGCCTATGGCTACACCTTC.

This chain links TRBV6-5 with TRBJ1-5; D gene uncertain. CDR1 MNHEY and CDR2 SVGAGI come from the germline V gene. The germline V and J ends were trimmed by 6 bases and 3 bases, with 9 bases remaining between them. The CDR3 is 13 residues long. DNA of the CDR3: TGTGCCAGCAGGGTAGGCTTCAATCAGCCCCAGCATTTT. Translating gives CASRVGFNQPQHF.

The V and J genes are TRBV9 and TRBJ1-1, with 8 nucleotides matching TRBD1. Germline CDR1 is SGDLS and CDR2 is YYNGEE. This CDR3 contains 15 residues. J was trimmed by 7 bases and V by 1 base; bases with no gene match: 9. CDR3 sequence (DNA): TGTGCCAGCAGCGTATCACCAGGGGGCTTGAGTGAAGCTTTCTTT. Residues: CASSVSPGGLSEAFF.

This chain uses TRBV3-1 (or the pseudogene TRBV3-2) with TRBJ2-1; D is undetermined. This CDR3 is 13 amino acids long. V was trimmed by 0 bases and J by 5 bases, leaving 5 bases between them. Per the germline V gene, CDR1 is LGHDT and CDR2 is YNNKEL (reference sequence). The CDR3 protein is CASSQDGDNEQFF. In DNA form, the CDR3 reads TGTGCCAGCAGCCAAGACGGCGACAATGAGCAGTTCTTC.

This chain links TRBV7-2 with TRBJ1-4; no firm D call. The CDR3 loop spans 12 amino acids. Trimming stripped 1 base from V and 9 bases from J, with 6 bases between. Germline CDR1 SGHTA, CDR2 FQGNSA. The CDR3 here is CASSLGGKKLFF. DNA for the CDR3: TGTGCCAGCAGCTTAGGAGGGAAAAAACTGTTTTTT.

CDR3 residues: CASSRTGTERNTEAFF. CDR3 DNA: TGTGCCAGCAGCCGTACCGGGACAGAGCGGAACACTGAAGCTTTCTTT. V usage is TRBV14 and J usage is TRBJ1-1; TRBD1 agrees at 7 bases. CDR1 and CDR2 (germline): SGHDN, FVKESK. J was trimmed by 1 base and V by 4 bases; bases with no gene match: 9. The CDR3 has 16 residues.

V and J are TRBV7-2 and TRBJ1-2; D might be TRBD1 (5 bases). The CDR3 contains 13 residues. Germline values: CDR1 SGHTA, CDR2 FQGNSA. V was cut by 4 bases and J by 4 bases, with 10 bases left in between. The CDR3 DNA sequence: TGTGCCAGCAGCTCTGGGGCAACCTATGGCTACACCTTC. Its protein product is CASSSGATYGYTF.

CDR3 residues: CASSLSSRLQGAREAFF. CDR3 DNA: TGTGCCAGCAGTTTAAGCTCGCGGTTGCAGGGGGCGAGGGAAGCTTTCTTT. The chain combines TRBV28 with TRBJ1-1, with 8 bases lining up with TRBD1. CDR1 is MDHEN, CDR2 SYDVKM, per germline. The V and J ends lost 2 bases and 8 bases, in that order; junction bases with no gene match: 16. The CDR3 runs 17 residues.

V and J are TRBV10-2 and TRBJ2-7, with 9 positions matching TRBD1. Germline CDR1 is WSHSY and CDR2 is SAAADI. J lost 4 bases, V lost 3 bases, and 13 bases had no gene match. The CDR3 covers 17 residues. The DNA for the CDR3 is TGCGCCAGCAGTGAATCCACAGGGGGCTCAGGTTTGTACGAGCAGTACTTC. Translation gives CASSESTGGSGLYEQYF.

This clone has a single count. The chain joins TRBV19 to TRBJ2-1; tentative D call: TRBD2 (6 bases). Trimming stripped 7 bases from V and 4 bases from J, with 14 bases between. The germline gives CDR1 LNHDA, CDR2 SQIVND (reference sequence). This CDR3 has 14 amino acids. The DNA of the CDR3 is TGTGCCAGTAAAGAGGGAGGCTCATACAATGAGCAGTTCTTC. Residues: CASKEGGSYNEQFF.

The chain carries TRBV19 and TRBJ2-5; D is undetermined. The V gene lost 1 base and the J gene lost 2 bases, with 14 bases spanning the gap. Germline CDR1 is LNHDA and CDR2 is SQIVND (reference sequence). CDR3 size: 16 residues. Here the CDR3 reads CASSIAGGETQETQYF. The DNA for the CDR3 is TGTGCCAGTAGTATAGCGGGCGGCGAGACTCAAGAGACCCAGTACTTC.

The CDR3 DNA sequence: TGTGCCAGCTCACCACAGGGGGACTTTTTCCCTAACACCGGGGAGCTGTTTTTT. Protein: CASSPQGDFFPNTGELFF. V is TRBV18 and J is TRBJ2-2, with D perhaps being TRBD1 or TRBD2 (6 bases each). This CDR3 has 18 amino acids. The V gene's germline CDR1 is KGHSH and CDR2 LQKENI. V was shortened by 1 base and J by 2 bases, with 17 bases between the two germline ends.

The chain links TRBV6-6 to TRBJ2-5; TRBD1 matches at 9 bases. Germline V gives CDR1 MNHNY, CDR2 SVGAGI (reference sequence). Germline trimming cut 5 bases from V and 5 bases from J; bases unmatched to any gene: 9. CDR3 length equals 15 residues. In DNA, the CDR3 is TGTGCCAGCAGTGCTCTCGACAGGGGGAAGGAGACCCAGTACTTC. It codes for CASSALDRGKETQYF.

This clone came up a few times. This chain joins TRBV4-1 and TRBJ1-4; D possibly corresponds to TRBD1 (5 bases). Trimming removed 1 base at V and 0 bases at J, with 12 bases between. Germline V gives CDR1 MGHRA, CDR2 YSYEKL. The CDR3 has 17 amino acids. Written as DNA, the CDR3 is TGCGCCAGCAGCCAAGGTCGAGTAGGGGCAACTAATGAAAAACTGTTTTTT. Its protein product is CASSQGRVGATNEKLFF.